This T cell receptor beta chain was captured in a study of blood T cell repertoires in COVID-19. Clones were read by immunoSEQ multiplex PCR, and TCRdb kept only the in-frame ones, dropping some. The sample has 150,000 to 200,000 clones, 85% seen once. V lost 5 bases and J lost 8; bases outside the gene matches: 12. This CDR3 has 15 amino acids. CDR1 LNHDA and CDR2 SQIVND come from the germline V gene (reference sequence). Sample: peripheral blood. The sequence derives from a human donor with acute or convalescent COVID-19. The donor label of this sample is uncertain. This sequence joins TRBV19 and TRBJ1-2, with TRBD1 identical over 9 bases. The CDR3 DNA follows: TGTGCCAGTAGTGGGGTCGAACAGGGGGCGGAAGGCTACACCTTC. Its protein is CASSGVEQGAEGYTF. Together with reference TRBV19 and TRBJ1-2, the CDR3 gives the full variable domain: DGGITQSPKYLFRKEGQNVTLSCEQNLNHDAMYWYRQDPGQGLRLIYYSQIVNDFQKGDIAEGYSVSREKKESFPLTVTSAQKNPTAFYLCASSGVEQGAEGYTFGSGTRLTVV.